This T cell receptor beta chain was recovered during a study of blood T cell repertoires in COVID-19. The age range of participants was about 18 to 90 years, with residence in about 25 US areas. Categorization into cohorts depended on clinical history that participants reported. Cohort 3 donors counted as recovered after two negative PCRs, clearance, or resolved symptoms. In the authors' workflow: Estimates of nucleated cell counts were drawn from the amplification of reference gene primers. Produced via immunoSEQ multiplex PCR; TCRdb's table is partial and in-frame only. That table furnishes V, J and clone size, whereas the DNA furnished D and trimming. The table lists roughly 310,000 clones, 90% of them singletons. The TCR was taken from a man between 60 and 75 years old who had recovered from COVID-19. Sequenced input: PBMCs or T cells enriched from blood (not recorded which).

CDR3 DNA sequence: TGTGCCAGCAGCCCGGGACAGGGACGCTCTGGAAACACCATATATTTT. Protein sequence: CASSPGQGRSGNTIYF. J is TRBJ1-3 and V is TRBV7-2; 9 bases fit TRBD1. CDR1 is SGHTA, CDR2 FQGNSA, per germline. This CDR3 region has 16 residues. Trimming cost V 5 bases and J 0 bases; bases outside gene matches: 5.